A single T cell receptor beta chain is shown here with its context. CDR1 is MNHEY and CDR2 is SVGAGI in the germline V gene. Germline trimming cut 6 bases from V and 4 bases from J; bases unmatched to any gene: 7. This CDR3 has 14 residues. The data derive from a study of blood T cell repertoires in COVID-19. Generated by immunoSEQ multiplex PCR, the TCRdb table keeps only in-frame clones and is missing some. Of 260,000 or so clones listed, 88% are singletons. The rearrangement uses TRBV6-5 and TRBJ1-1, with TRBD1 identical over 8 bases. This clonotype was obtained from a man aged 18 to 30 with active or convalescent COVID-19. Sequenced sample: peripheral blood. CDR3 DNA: TGTGCCAGCAGCAGACAGGGGATTGGCACTGAAGCTTTCTTT. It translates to CASSRQGIGTEAFF.